This is a list of T cell receptor beta chains from one sample in a study of T cell responses to AZD1222 COVID-19 vaccine. Profiled with immunoSEQ multiplex PCR; TCRdb holds only in-frame clones, not every one. The data hold roughly 35,000 clones, with approximately 80% observed a single time. Sample: peripheral blood, taken 28 days after the second AZD1222 dose. The origin of the receptors is an adult who received the AZD1222 COVID-19 vaccine. Both conserved end residues are trimmed from each CDR3. Clone size is given for some rows only: seen once, a few or many times, or a class if the clone is expanded.

size	V	J	CDR3
.	TRBV15	TRBJ1-4	ATSGPTQGPNEKLF
.	TRBV4-3	TRBJ2-3	ASRRLALSTDTQY
few	TRBV5-4	TRBJ2-4	ASADRGSAKNIQY
.	TRBV28	TRBJ1-2	ASDRDRRNYGYT
.	TRBV11-3	TRBJ2-3	ASSSSTDTQY
few	TRBV9	TRBJ1-2	ASSARDRGLGYGYT
.	TRBV19	TRBJ1-6	ASSISPAPVSPLH
few	TRBV16	TRBJ2-3	ASSPLSQGTQY
.	TRBV14	TRBJ2-5	ASSHLRGRSPQETQY
.	TRBV2	TRBJ2-1	ASSEWTSGDFSYNEQF
.	TRBV7-2	TRBJ2-5	ASSLMREETQY
.	TRBV27	TRBJ1-2	ASRGTAANYGYT
.	TRBV24-1	TRBJ2-2	ATRRTGEAGELF
.	TRBV28	TRBJ2-3	ASRGQNTDTQY
.	TRBV11-2	TRBJ2-5	ASTLAGGQETQY
.	TRBV28	TRBJ2-5	ASTQTSQGTTQY
.	TRBV3-1/TRBV3-2	TRBJ2-5	ASSQGRETQY
.	TRBV12-3/TRBV12-4	TRBJ2-2	ASSQSTGELF
.	TRBV4-1	TRBJ1-1	ASSQVPGPNTEAF
.	TRBV2	TRBJ1-1	ASSWGYTEAF